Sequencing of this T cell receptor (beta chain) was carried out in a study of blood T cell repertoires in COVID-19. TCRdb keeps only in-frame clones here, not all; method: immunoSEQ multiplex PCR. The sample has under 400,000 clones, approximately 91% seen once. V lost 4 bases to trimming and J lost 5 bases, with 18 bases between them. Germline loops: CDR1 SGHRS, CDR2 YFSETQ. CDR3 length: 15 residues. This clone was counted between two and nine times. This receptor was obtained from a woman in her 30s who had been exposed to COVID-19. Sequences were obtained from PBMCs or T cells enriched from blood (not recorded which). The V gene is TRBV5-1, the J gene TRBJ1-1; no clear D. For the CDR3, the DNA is TGCGCCAGCAGCCAGGAGTTGATGGCGGGGACTGAAGCTTTCTTT. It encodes CASSQELMAGTEAFF.